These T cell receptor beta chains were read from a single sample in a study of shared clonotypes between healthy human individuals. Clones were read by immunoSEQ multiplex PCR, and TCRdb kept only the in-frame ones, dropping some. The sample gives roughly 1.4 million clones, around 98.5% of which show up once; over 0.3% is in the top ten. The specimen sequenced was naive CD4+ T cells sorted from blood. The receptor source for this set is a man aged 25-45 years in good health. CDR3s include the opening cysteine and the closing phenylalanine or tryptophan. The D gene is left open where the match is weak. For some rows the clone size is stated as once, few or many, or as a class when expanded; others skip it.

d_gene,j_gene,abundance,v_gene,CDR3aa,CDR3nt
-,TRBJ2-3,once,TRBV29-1,CSVARVGTDTQYF,TGCAGCGTTGCTCGGGTAGGCACAGATACGCAGTATTTT
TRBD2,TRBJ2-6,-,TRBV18,CASSPLSRGTRSGANVLTF,TGTGCCAGCTCACCGCTTTCTCGGGGGACTAGGTCTGGGGCCAACGTCCTGACTTTC
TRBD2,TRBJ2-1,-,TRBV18,CASSPKTSGSSYNEQFF,TGTGCCAGCTCACCGAAGACTAGCGGGAGCTCCTACAATGAGCAGTTCTTC
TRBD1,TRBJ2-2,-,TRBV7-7,CASSPGSRTGNTGELFF,TGTGCCAGCAGCCCCGGGTCACGGACAGGGAACACCGGGGAGCTGTTTTTT
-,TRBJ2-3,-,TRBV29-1,CSVTRDTDTQYF,TGCAGCGTTACCCGAGACACAGATACGCAGTATTTT
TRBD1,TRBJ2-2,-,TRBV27,CASSQRQGTGELFF,TGTGCCAGCAGCCAGAGACAGGGCACCGGGGAGCTGTTTTTT
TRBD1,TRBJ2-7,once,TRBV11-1,CASSGDRKDYEQYF,TGTGCCAGCAGCGGGGACAGGAAGGACTACGAGCAGTACTTC
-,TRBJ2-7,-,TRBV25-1,CASRGVGYEQYF,TGTGCCAGCAGAGGGGTCGGCTACGAGCAGTACTTC
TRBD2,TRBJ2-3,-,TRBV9,CASSVGAGSTDTQYF,TGTGCCAGCAGCGTAGGAGCGGGAAGCACAGATACGCAGTATTTT
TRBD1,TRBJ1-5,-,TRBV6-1,CASSATGTGAQPQHF,TGTGCCAGCAGTGCAACCGGGACAGGGGCTCAGCCCCAGCATTTT